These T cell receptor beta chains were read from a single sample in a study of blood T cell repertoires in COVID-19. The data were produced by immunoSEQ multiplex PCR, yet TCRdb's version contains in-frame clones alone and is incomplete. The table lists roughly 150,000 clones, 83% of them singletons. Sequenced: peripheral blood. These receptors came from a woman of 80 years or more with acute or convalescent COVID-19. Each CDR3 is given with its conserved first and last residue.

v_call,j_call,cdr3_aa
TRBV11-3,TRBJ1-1,CASSVDSYTEAFF
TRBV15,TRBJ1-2,CATSRVNRGGGYTF
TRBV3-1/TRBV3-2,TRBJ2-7,CASSNQGVPEQYF
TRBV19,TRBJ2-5,CASSRTGEVVFETQYF
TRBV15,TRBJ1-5,CATSRAQGSDQPQHF
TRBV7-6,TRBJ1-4,CASSAARGNEKLFF
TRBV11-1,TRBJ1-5,CASSPDSSNQPQHF
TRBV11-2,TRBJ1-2,CASSSLAGTVGYGYTF
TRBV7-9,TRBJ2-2,CASSPGASGGNTGELFF
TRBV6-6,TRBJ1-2,CASSYSSGQNYGYTF
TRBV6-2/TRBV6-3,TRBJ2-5,CASSLIAGFGETQYF
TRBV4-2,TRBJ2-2,CASSQDRGDTGELFF
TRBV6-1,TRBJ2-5,CASSEPGRGLETQYF
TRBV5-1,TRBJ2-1,CASSLIPGQGGEQFF
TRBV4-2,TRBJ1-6,CASSQDRVGSPLHF
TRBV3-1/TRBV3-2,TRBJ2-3,CASSRAGSTDTQYF
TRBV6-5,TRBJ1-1,CASSYGIDREAFF
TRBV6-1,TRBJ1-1,CASSEAGRNTEAFF
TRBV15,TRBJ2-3,CATSRDAGGLGTDTQYF
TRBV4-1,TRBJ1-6,CASSQEGVGSPLHF
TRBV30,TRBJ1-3,CAWGVLSGNTIYF
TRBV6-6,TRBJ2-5,CASTDPRTAGTQYF
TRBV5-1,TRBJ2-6,CASSRLAGGPGANVLTF
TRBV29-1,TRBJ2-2,CSVGLGNTGELFF
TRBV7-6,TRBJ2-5,CASSLAGAQETQYF
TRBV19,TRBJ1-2,CASSLRDRPLYGYTF
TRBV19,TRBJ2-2,CASSIGPGIGELFF
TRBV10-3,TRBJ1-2,CAISESEGEDGYTF
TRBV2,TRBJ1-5,CASRGLTRNQPQHF
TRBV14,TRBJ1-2,CASSPPRLVLFNYGHTF
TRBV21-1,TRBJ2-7,CASSDYRPTYEQYF
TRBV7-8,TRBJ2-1,CASSLRPSGSSYNEQFF
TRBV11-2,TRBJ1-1,CASSAQMNTEAFF
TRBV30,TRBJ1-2,CAWSEGTANYGYTF
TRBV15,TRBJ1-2,CATSRDLTQGDGGYTF
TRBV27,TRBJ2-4,CASSLSGGANIQYF
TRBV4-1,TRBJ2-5,CASSQDRASAVETQYF
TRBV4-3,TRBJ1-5,CASSQSQGVQPQHF
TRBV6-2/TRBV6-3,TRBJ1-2,CASSYDSRFGGYTF
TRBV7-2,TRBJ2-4,CASSLAGRGLANIQYF
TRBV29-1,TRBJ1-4,CSVQGTGGREKLFF
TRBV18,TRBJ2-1,CASSQDRASSYNEQFF
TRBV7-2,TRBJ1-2,CASSLERGRRLGYGYTF
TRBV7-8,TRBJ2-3,CASSLTAGGRADTQYF
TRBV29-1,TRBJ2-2,CSVDHRDRGSRELFF
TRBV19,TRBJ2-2,CASSGAPTALNTGELFF
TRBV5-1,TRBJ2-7,CASSAQAISGEQYF